A selection of T cell receptor beta chains follows, all from one sample in a study of T cells in Graves' hyperthyroidism and ophthalmopathy. TCRdb itself ran the multiplex PCR reads through MiXCR, one entry per CDR3 protein. The sample lists roughly 740,000 distinct CDR3 sequences, around 15% occurring once. The specimen sequenced was blood. These receptors originate from a man between 18 and 35 years old with Graves' hyperthyroidism. Both conserved end residues are part of each CDR3. The order of the fields is clone size, D gene, J gene, V gene, CDR3 DNA, CDR3 protein. A D gene is named only where the DNA matches it firmly. Clone size appears in some rows only: once, few, many, or a class for an expanded clone.

size: -; D: TRBD2; J: TRBJ2-1; V: TRBV18; DNA: TGTGCCAGCTCACCGTGGACTAGCGGGAAGAGCTCCTACAATGAGCAGTTCTTC; CDR3: CASSPWTSGKSSYNEQFF
size: many; D: TRBD1; J: TRBJ1-4; V: TRBV6-1; DNA: TGTGCCAGCGGCGGGGCAGGGGGCGAAAAACTGTTTTTT; CDR3: CASGGAGGEKLFF
size: many; D: -; J: TRBJ2-2; V: TRBV10-3; DNA: TGTGCCAAACCGACAGGGAGGAGAAACACCGGGGAGCTGTTTTTT; CDR3: CAKPTGRRNTGELFF
size: few; D: -; J: TRBJ1-1; V: TRBV6-2/TRBV6-3; DNA: TGTGCCAGCAGTTGGAGAGACACTGAAGCTTTCTTT; CDR3: CASSWRDTEAFF
size: many; D: TRBD1; J: TRBJ2-7; V: TRBV19; DNA: TGTGCCAGTACCCCAGGGACAGCCCGAAACGAGCAGTACTTC; CDR3: CASTPGTARNEQYF
size: -; D: -; J: TRBJ1-1; V: TRBV7-2; DNA: TGTGCCAGCAGCCCAAAGGGGGGAGGTGAAGCTTTCTTT; CDR3: CASSPKGGGEAFF
size: few; D: -; J: TRBJ2-5; V: TRBV19; DNA: TGTGCCAGTAGAAGGAAAGGGGAAGAGACCCAGTACTTC; CDR3: CASRRKGEETQYF
size: many; D: -; J: TRBJ1-2; V: TRBV28; DNA: TGTGCCAGCAGCCTCGGACAGAACTATGGCTACACCTTC; CDR3: CASSLGQNYGYTF
size: few; D: -; J: TRBJ2-2; V: TRBV19; DNA: TGTGCCAGTAACCCTCGGCGGGGCGCGAACACCGGGGAGCTGTTTTTT; CDR3: CASNPRRGANTGELFF
size: -; D: -; J: TRBJ1-5; V: TRBV4-2; DNA: TGTGCCAGCAGCCAAGAAACAGGGTACAATCAGCCCCAGCATTTT; CDR3: CASSQETGYNQPQHF
size: few; D: TRBD2; J: TRBJ2-7; V: TRBV20-1; DNA: TGCAGTGCCGAGGCACTAGCGGGAGAGTCGTACGAGCAGTACTTC; CDR3: CSAEALAGESYEQYF
size: many; D: TRBD2; J: TRBJ2-5; V: TRBV3-1; DNA: TGTGCCAGCAGCCAAGTCCGACTAGCGGGAGAGACCCAGTACTTC; CDR3: CASSQVRLAGETQYF
size: few; D: TRBD2; J: TRBJ2-7; V: TRBV24-1; DNA: TGTGCCACCAGTGGCGGGAGCGACTACGAGCAGTACTTC; CDR3: CATSGGSDYEQYF
size: many; D: -; J: TRBJ2-1; V: TRBV12-3/TRBV12-4; DNA: TGTGCCAGCAGGCTGGGGGGCCGATCCTACAATGAGCAGTTCTTC; CDR3: CASRLGGRSYNEQFF
size: few; D: -; J: TRBJ1-5; V: TRBV28; DNA: TGTGCCAGCAAGGGCAGTAAGAGCAATCAGCCCCAGCATTTT; CDR3: CASKGSKSNQPQHF
size: -; D: -; J: TRBJ2-7; V: TRBV4-2; DNA: TGTGCCAGCAGCCAAGGGGGCGGCGTAAGCTACGAGCAGTACTTC; CDR3: CASSQGGGVSYEQYF
size: -; D: TRBD2; J: TRBJ2-1; V: TRBV28; DNA: TGTGCCAGCAGTGTGACTAGCGGGAGGGCCTCCTACAATGAGCAGTTCTTC; CDR3: CASSVTSGRASYNEQFF
size: many; D: TRBD2; J: TRBJ2-5; V: TRBV5-1; DNA: TGCGCCAGCAGCCGGGAGGGTTTAAAAGAGACCCAGTACTTC; CDR3: CASSREGLKETQYF
size: -; D: TRBD2; J: TRBJ2-5; V: TRBV5-1; DNA: TGCGCCAGCAGCTTGGAGCGGGGGTCAGAGACCCAGTACTTC; CDR3: CASSLERGSETQYF
size: -; D: -; J: TRBJ2-3; V: TRBV6-6; DNA: TGTGCCAGCAGTTACTCGACGCATCAAGGGGATGGTGATCGCACAGATACGCAGTATTTT; CDR3: CASSYSTHQGDGDRTDTQYF
size: many; D: -; J: TRBJ2-3; V: TRBV28; DNA: TGTGCCAGCACCAACCGGGATACGCAGTATTTT; CDR3: CASTNRDTQYF
size: many; D: -; J: TRBJ2-1; V: TRBV12-3/TRBV12-4; DNA: TGTGCCAGCACCCCTGGACAGAGAAATAATGAGCAGTTCTTC; CDR3: CASTPGQRNNEQFF
size: few; D: -; J: TRBJ2-2; V: TRBV19; DNA: TGTGCCAGTAGTAGGGGCAGGGGCCAGGACACCGGGGAGCTGTTTTTT; CDR3: CASSRGRGQDTGELFF
size: -; D: -; J: TRBJ2-7; V: TRBV4-1; DNA: TGCGCCAGCAGCCGCCAAGGCCCGGGACTGCTCACCTACGAGCAGTACTTC; CDR3: CASSRQGPGLLTYEQYF
size: many; D: -; J: TRBJ1-2; V: TRBV12-3/TRBV12-4; DNA: TGTGCCAGCAGTCCTGGGGACCGTGTCTATGGCTACACCTTC; CDR3: CASSPGDRVYGYTF
size: few; D: -; J: TRBJ2-1; V: TRBV20-1; DNA: TGCAGCGCTCTCGGGCCAAGTAACAATGAGCAGTTCTTC; CDR3: CSALGPSNNEQFF
size: few; D: -; J: TRBJ1-5; V: TRBV6-1; DNA: TGTGCCAGCAGTGTGTTCGGAGGTGAACAGCCCCAGCATTTT; CDR3: CASSVFGGEQPQHF
size: many; D: -; J: TRBJ1-3; V: TRBV2; DNA: TGTGCCAGCCGACCTGGGGGCTCTGGAAACACCATATATTTT; CDR3: CASRPGGSGNTIYF
size: many; D: -; J: TRBJ2-7; V: TRBV29-1; DNA: TGCAGCGTTGATGGGAAGGGGTACGAGCAGTACTTC; CDR3: CSVDGKGYEQYF
size: -; D: TRBD2; J: TRBJ2-3; V: TRBV18; DNA: TGTGCCAGCTCACCCGGACTAGCGGGAGACCCTAGCACAGATACGCAGTATTTT; CDR3: CASSPGLAGDPSTDTQYF
size: many; D: -; J: TRBJ1-1; V: TRBV28; DNA: TGTGCCAGCAGCCGTGGCCCTTCTGAAGCTTTCTTT; CDR3: CASSRGPSEAFF
size: many; D: -; J: TRBJ2-7; V: TRBV6-2/TRBV6-3; DNA: TGTGCCAGCAAGGAACAGGGTATCCACGAGCAGTACTTC; CDR3: CASKEQGIHEQYF
size: many; D: TRBD1; J: TRBJ2-7; V: TRBV25-1; DNA: TGTGCCAGCAGTGCGCTGGGGGACAGGGGGCATGAGCAGTACTTC; CDR3: CASSALGDRGHEQYF
size: -; D: TRBD2; J: TRBJ2-7; V: TRBV9; DNA: TGTGCCAGCAGCGTAGGTCGAGCGGGAGGTGGTGAGCAGTACTTC; CDR3: CASSVGRAGGGEQYF
size: few; D: TRBD2; J: TRBJ2-4; V: TRBV20-1; DNA: TGCAGTGCCGACGGACTAGCGGGAGGCCTAGCCAAAAACATTCAGTACTTC; CDR3: CSADGLAGGLAKNIQYF
size: -; D: -; J: TRBJ2-5; V: TRBV6-2/TRBV6-3; DNA: TGTGCCAGCAGACCGGACTATTATCAAGAGACCCAGTACTTC; CDR3: CASRPDYYQETQYF
size: many; D: TRBD1; J: TRBJ2-5; V: TRBV7-8; DNA: TGTGCCAGCAGCTTAACGGGACAGGGGGAGACCCAGTACTTC; CDR3: CASSLTGQGETQYF
size: many; D: TRBD1; J: TRBJ2-7; V: TRBV7-6; DNA: TGTGCCAGCAGCCGAGGACAGGGCCCTTACAGCGAGCAGTACTTC; CDR3: CASSRGQGPYSEQYF
size: few; D: -; J: TRBJ2-5; V: TRBV7-2; DNA: TGTGCCAGCAGCAAACCGGACAGCCAAGAGACCCAGTACTTC; CDR3: CASSKPDSQETQYF
size: many; D: TRBD2; J: TRBJ2-1; V: TRBV2; DNA: TGTGCCAGCAGCCGACTAGCGGGAGGGCCCGATGAGCAGTTCTTC; CDR3: CASSRLAGGPDEQFF
size: many; D: TRBD2; J: TRBJ2-2; V: TRBV11-2; DNA: TGTGCCAGCAGCTTAGATCCTTTCACCGGCGGGGGGAACACCGGGGAGCTGTTTTTT; CDR3: CASSLDPFTGGGNTGELFF
size: many; D: -; J: TRBJ2-1; V: TRBV29-1; DNA: TGCAGCGTTGTACCGGGACACCTTTTCGATCGGGAGCAGTTCTTC; CDR3: CSVVPGHLFDREQFF
size: few; D: -; J: TRBJ1-2; V: TRBV9; DNA: TGTGCCAGCAGCGGACCTGACCGTAACTATGGCTACACCTTC; CDR3: CASSGPDRNYGYTF
size: few; D: -; J: TRBJ1-2; V: TRBV4-1; DNA: TGCGCCAGCAGCCAAGCGGGGGCCCCTAACTATGGCTACACCTTC; CDR3: CASSQAGAPNYGYTF
size: many; D: -; J: TRBJ2-1; V: TRBV11-2; DNA: TGTGCCAGCAGCCCCTTCCACAATGAGCAGTTCTTC; CDR3: CASSPFHNEQFF
size: -; D: TRBD1; J: TRBJ1-6; V: TRBV20-1; DNA: TGCAGTGCTAGGGATGGGACAGGGGGCTCCGGTTCACCCCTCCACTTT; CDR3: CSARDGTGGSGSPLHF
size: many; D: TRBD1; J: TRBJ1-1; V: TRBV28; DNA: TGTGCCAGCAGTGGCCACCAGGGGGACATGATTGAAGCTTTCTTT; CDR3: CASSGHQGDMIEAFF
size: few; D: -; J: TRBJ2-7; V: TRBV5-1; DNA: TGCGCCAGCAGCGGGTCGATCTACGAGCAGTACTTC; CDR3: CASSGSIYEQYF
size: many; D: TRBD2; J: TRBJ2-1; V: TRBV13; DNA: TGTGCCAGCAGCCCGTTAGCGGGACTCTACAATGAGCAGTTCTTC; CDR3: CASSPLAGLYNEQFF
size: -; D: -; J: TRBJ1-2; V: TRBV4-1; DNA: TGCGCCAGCAGCCAAGTCGGTAACTATGGCTACACCTTC; CDR3: CASSQVGNYGYTF
size: many; D: -; J: TRBJ2-7; V: TRBV28; DNA: TGTGCCAGCAGTTTATCGGCAGGGGTCTACGAGCAGTACTTC; CDR3: CASSLSAGVYEQYF
size: few; D: -; J: TRBJ1-1; V: TRBV12-5; DNA: TGTGCTAGTGGTGGCCTTATGAACACTGAAGCTTTCTTT; CDR3: CASGGLMNTEAFF